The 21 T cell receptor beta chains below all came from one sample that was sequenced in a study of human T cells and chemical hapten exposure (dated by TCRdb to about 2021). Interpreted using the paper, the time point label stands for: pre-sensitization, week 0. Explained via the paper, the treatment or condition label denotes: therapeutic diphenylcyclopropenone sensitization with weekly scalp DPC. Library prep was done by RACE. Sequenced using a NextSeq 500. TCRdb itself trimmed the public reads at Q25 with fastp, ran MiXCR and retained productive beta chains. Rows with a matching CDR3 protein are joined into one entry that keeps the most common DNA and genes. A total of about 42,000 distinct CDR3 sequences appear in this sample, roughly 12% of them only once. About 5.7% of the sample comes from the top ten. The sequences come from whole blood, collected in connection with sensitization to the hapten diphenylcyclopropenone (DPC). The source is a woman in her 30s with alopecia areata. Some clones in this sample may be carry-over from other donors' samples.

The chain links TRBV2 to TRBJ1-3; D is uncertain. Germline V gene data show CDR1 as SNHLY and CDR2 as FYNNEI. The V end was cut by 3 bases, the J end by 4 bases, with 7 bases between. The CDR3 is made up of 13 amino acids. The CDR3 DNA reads TGTGCCAGCAGTGAGGTCAGGGGAAACACCATATATTTT. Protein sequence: CASSEVRGNTIYF.

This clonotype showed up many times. CDR3 in amino acids: CASSFGATDTQYF. In nucleotides, the CDR3 is TGTGCCAGCAGCTTCGGGGCCACAGATACGCAGTATTTT. V gene TRBV7-9 combines with J gene TRBJ2-3; possibly TRBD1 or TRBD2 for D (5 bases each). CDR3 length: 13 residues. CDR1 is SEHNR, CDR2 FQNEAQ, per germline (reference sequence). V lost 3 bases and J lost 2, with 6 bases in between.

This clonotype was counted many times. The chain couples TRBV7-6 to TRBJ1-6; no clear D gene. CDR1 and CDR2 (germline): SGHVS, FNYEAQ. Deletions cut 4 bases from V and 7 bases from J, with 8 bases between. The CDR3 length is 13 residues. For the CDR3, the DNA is TGTGCCAGCAGCTCCAGTGGGAATTCACCCCTCCACTTT. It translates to CASSSSGNSPLHF.

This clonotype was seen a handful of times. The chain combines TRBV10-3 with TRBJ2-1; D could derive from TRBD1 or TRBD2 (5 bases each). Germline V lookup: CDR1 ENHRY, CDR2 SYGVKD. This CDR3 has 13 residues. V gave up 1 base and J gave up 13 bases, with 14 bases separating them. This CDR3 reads CAISELTGGGQFF. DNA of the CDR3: TGTGCCATCAGTGAGTTGACTGGTGGGGGTCAGTTCTTC.

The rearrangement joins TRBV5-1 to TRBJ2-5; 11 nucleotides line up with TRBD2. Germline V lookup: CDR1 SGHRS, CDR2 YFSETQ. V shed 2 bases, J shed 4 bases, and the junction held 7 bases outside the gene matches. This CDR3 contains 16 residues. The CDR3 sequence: CASSFFSLAGGETQYF. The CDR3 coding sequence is TGCGCCAGCAGCTTCTTCTCCCTAGCGGGAGGAGAGACCCAGTACTTC. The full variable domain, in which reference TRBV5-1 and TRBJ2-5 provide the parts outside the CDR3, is KAGVTQTPRYLIKTRGQQVTLSCSPISGHRSVSWYQQTPGQGLQFLFEYFSETQRNKGNFPGRFSGRQFSNSRSEMNVSTLELGDSALYLCASSFFSLAGGETQYFGPGTRLLVL.

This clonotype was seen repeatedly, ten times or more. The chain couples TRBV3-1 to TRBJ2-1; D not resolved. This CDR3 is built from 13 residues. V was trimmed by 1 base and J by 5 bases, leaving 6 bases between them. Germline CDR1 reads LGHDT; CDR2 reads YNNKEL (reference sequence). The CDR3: CASSQGRDNEQFF. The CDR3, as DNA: TGTGCCAGCAGCCAAGGTAGAGACAATGAGCAGTTCTTC.

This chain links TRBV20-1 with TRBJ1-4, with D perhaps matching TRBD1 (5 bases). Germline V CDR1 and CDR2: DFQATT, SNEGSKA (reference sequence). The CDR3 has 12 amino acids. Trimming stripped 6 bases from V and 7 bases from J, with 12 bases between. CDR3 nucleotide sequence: TGCAGTGCAGGGGCGGACTCTGAAAAACTGTTTTTT. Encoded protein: CSAGADSEKLFF.

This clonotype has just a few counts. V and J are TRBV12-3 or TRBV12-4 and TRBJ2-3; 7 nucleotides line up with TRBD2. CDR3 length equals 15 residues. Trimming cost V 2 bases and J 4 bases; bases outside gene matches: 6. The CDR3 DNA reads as TGTGCCAGCAGTTTAACTAGCGTTATGGCAGATACGCAGTATTTT. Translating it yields CASSLTSVMADTQYF.

CDR3 amino acids: CRGQVYNEQFF. The CDR3 DNA is TGCAGGGGACAGGTGTACAATGAGCAGTTCTTC. The chain couples TRBV29-1 to TRBJ2-1, with TRBD1 matching over 8 bases. The CDR3 runs 11 residues. Looked up from germline, CDR1 is SQVTM and CDR2 is ANQGSEA.

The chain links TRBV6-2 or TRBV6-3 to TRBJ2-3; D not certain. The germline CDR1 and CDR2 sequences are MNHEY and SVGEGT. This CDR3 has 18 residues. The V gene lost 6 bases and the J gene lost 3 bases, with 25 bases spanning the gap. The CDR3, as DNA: TGTGCCAGCAGCTCGAATCCCTGGGCCTACGGGTTAACAGATACGCAGTATTTT. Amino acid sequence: CASSSNPWAYGLTDTQYF.

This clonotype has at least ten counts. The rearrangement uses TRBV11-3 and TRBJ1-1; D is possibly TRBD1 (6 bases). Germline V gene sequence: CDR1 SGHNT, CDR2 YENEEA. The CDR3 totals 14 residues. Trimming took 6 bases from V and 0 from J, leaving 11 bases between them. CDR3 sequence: CASRQGKMNTEAFF. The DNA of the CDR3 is TGTGCCAGCAGACAGGGCAAGATGAACACTGAAGCTTTCTTT.

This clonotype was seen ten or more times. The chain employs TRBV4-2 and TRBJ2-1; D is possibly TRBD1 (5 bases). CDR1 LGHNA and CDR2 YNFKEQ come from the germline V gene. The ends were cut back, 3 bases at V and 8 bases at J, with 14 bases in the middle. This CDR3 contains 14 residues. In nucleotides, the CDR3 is TGTGCCAGCAGCCAGGACAATCCGCACGATGAGCAGTTCTTC. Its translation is CASSQDNPHDEQFF.

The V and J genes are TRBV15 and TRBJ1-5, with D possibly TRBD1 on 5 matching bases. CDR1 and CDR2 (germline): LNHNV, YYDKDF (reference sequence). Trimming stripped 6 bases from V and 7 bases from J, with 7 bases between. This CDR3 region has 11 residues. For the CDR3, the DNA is TGTGCCACCAGTGAGGGGCAGCCCCAGCATTTT. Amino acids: CATSEGQPQHF.

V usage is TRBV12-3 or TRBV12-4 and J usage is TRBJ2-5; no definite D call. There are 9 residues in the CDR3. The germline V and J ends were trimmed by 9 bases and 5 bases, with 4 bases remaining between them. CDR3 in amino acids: CARKETQYF. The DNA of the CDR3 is TGTGCCAGGAAGGAGACCCAGTACTTC.

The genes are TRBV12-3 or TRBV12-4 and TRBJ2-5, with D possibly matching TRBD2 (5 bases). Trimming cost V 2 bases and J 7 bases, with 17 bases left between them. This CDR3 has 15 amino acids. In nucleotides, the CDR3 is TGTGCCAGCAGTTTAATTTCTAGCCTTTTGGGGACCCAGTACTTC. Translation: CASSLISSLLGTQYF.

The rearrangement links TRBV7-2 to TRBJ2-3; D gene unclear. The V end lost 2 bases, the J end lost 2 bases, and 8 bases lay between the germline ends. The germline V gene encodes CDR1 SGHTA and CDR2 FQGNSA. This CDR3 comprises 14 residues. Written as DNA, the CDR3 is TGTGCCAGCAGCTTATTAACTAACACAGATACGCAGTATTTT. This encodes CASSLLTNTDTQYF.

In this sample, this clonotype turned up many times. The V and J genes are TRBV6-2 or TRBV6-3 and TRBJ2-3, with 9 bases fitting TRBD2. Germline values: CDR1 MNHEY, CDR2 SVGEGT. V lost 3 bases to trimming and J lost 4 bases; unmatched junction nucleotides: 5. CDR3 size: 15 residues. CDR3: CASSYDLAGADTQYF. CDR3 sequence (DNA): TGTGCCAGCAGTTATGATTTAGCGGGAGCAGATACGCAGTATTTT.

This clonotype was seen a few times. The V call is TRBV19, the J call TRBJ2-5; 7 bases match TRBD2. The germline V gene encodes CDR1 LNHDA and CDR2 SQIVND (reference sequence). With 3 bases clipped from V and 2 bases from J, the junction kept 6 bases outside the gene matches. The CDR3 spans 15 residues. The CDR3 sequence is CASSIGAGLQETQYF. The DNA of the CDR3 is TGTGCCAGTAGTATCGGAGCGGGACTACAAGAGACCCAGTACTTC.

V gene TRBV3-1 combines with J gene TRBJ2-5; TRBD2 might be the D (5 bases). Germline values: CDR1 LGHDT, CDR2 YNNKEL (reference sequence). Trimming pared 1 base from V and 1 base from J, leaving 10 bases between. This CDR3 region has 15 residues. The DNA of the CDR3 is TGTGCCAGCAGCCAAGCCCGGAGGCCCCAAGAGACCCAGTACTTC. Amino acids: CASSQARRPQETQYF.

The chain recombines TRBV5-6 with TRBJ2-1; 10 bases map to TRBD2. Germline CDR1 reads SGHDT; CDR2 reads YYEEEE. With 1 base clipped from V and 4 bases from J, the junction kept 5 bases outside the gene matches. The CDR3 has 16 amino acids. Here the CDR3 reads CASSLSSGSWYNEQFF. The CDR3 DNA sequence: TGTGCCAGCAGCTTGTCTAGCGGGAGTTGGTACAATGAGCAGTTCTTC.

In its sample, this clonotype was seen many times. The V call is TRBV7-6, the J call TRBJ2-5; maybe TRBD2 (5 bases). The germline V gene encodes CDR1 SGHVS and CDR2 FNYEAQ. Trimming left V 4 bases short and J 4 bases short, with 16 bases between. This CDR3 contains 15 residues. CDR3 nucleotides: TGTGCCAGCAGCTCCACCGGGATCAGCGGAGAGACCCAGTACTTC. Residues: CASSSTGISGETQYF.